Each of the 5 T cell receptor beta chains below was sequenced from the same sample in a study of T cell responses to AZD1222 COVID-19 vaccine. Only in-frame clones appear in the TCRdb table, and some are missing; sequencing was by immunoSEQ multiplex PCR. The data hold about 87,000 clones, with approximately 87% observed a single time. Sequencing used peripheral blood, obtained on day 0 of AZD1222 vaccination. Receptor source: an adult in good health.

The chain couples TRBV12-3 or TRBV12-4 to TRBJ1-2; D is ambiguous. The ends were cut back, 6 bases at V and 7 bases at J, with 9 bases in the middle. CDR3 length: 11 residues. The CDR3 here is CASSFPGGYTF. The CDR3 coding sequence is TGTGCCAGCAGCTTTCCAGGTGGCTACACCTTC.

V gene TRBV25-1 combines with J gene TRBJ1-6; D might be TRBD1 (5 bases). The CDR3 is 15 residues long. In germline, CDR1 is MGHDK, CDR2 SYGVNS. With 1 base removed from V and 10 bases from J, the gap between germline ends came to 14 bases. This CDR3 reads CASSESGVRGSPLHF. The CDR3 DNA reads TGTGCCAGCAGTGAATCCGGGGTCCGGGGCTCACCCCTCCACTTT.

V and J are TRBV3-1 (or the pseudogene TRBV3-2) and TRBJ2-3, with no clear D. Trimming cost V 0 bases and J 7 bases, with 8 bases left between them. Germline V gene data show CDR1 as LGHDT and CDR2 as YNNKEL (reference sequence). The CDR3 is 13 residues long. CDR3: CASSQEGAYTQYF. The CDR3, as DNA: TGTGCCAGCAGCCAAGAAGGCGCATATACGCAGTATTTT.

The genes are TRBV7-2 and TRBJ2-3; the D gene is possibly TRBD1 (5 bases). CDR1 is SGHTA, CDR2 FQGNSA, per germline. The germline V and J ends were trimmed by 6 bases and 0 bases, with 13 bases remaining between them. The length of the CDR3 is 15 residues. This CDR3 reads CASSRDRVSTDTQYF. The CDR3 region has the DNA TGTGCCAGCAGTCGAGACAGAGTTAGCACAGATACGCAGTATTTT.

V is TRBV5-1 and J is TRBJ1-4, with unresolved D. The CDR3 sequence is 14 residues long. The germline V gene encodes CDR1 SGHRS and CDR2 YFSETQ. The V end lost 0 bases, the J end lost 6 bases, and 9 bases lay between the germline ends. This chain's CDR3 is CASSLAPPDEKLFF. Written as DNA, the CDR3 is TGCGCCAGCAGCTTGGCCCCCCCTGATGAAAAACTGTTTTTT.